These T cell receptor beta chains were read from a single sample in a study of blood T cell repertoires in COVID-19. Assay: immunoSEQ multiplex PCR; the TCRdb copy retains only in-frame clones and omits some. The table records more than 40,000 clones, 65% to 90% of them present only once. Sequencing was carried out using peripheral blood. These receptors came from a woman older than 75 with acute or convalescent COVID-19. The CDR3 runs from the conserved cysteine through the conserved F or W. A D gene is named only where the DNA matches it firmly. A row's size may be missing; if present it is once, few, many or a size class.

CDR3	DNA	V	J	D	size
CASSPQTTGPYGYTF	TGTGCCAGCTCACCACAGACGACAGGGCCCTATGGCTACACCTTC	TRBV18	TRBJ1-2	TRBD1	.
CASSPTRGGPGELFF	TGTGCCAGCAGCCCCACTCGCGGGGGGCCCGGGGAGCTGTTTTTT	TRBV9	TRBJ2-2	TRBD2	once
CAWRAEVNYGYTF	TGTGCCTGGAGGGCCGAGGTTAACTATGGCTACACCTTC	TRBV30	TRBJ1-2	.	.
CASSSRQAYEQYF	TGTGCCAGTAGTTCAAGACAGGCCTACGAGCAGTACTTC	TRBV19	TRBJ2-7	.	.
CASSSQLAPEQFF	TGTGCCAGCAGCTCCCAACTAGCGCCTGAGCAGTTCTTC	TRBV12-3/TRBV12-4	TRBJ2-1	TRBD2	.
CASTGGRGQAFF	TGTGCCAGTACCGGGGGAAGGGGCCAAGCTTTCTTT	TRBV19	TRBJ1-1	.	.
CASSSGVEDPYEQYF	TGTGCCAGCAGTTCGGGAGTAGAAGACCCCTACGAGCAGTACTTC	TRBV27	TRBJ2-7	.	.
CASSVQRRTEAFF	TGTGCCAGCAGTGTTCAGAGGAGGACTGAAGCTTTCTTT	TRBV2	TRBJ1-1	.	.
CASSPNRVNTEAFF	TGTGCCAGCAGTCCAAACAGGGTGAACACTGAAGCTTTCTTT	TRBV6-5	TRBJ1-1	.	few
CASSVLTVNTEAFF	TGTGCCAGCAGTGTCCTGACAGTTAACACTGAAGCTTTCTTT	TRBV2	TRBJ1-1	.	.
CAISLAGASSYEQYF	TGTGCCATCTCCCTAGCGGGGGCCAGCTCCTACGAGCAGTACTTC	TRBV10-3	TRBJ2-7	TRBD2	.
CASSLGQGIHNEQFF	TGTGCCAGCAGCTTGGGGCAGGGGATACACAATGAGCAGTTCTTC	TRBV7-3	TRBJ2-1	.	few
CASSLGQGGSPLHF	TGTGCCAGTAGTTTGGGACAGGGGGGGTCACCCCTCCACTTT	TRBV19	TRBJ1-6	TRBD1	few
CASSPTMISYEQYF	TGTGCCAGCAGCCCCACTATGATCTCCTACGAGCAGTACTTC	TRBV7-2	TRBJ2-7	.	.
CASSEGTRTGELFF	TGTGCCAGCAGTGAGGGGACAAGGACCGGGGAGCTGTTTTTT	TRBV2	TRBJ2-2	.	.
CASSTGTGVSYEQYF	TGTGCCAGTAGTACGGGGACAGGGGTTTCCTACGAGCAGTACTTC	TRBV19	TRBJ2-7	TRBD1	.
CASSLSGRVTEAFF	TGTGCCAGCAGTTTATCAGGCAGGGTCACTGAAGCTTTCTTT	TRBV27	TRBJ1-1	.	.
CASSRRGGYNEQYF	TGTGCCAGCAGCCGGAGGGGAGGGTACAACGAGCAGTACTTC	TRBV3-1/TRBV3-2	TRBJ2-7	TRBD2	.
CASTLGQGEKLFF	TGTGCCAGCACCCTGGGACAGGGCGAAAAACTGTTTTTT	TRBV7-9	TRBJ1-4	TRBD1	.
CASSFRAGGNEKLFF	TGTGCCAGCAGCTTTCGGGCAGGGGGAAATGAAAAACTGTTTTTT	TRBV7-9	TRBJ1-4	TRBD1	.
CASSHGTADTGELFF	TGCGCCAGCAGCCATGGGACAGCCGACACCGGGGAGCTGTTTTTT	TRBV5-1	TRBJ2-2	TRBD1	.
CASSDPGKPQHF	TGTGCCAGCAGCGACCCGGGAAAGCCCCAGCATTTT	TRBV7-2	TRBJ1-5	.	.
CASSLTGGTEAFF	TGTGCCAGCAGCTTAACGGGGGGCACTGAAGCTTTCTTT	TRBV7-3	TRBJ1-1	.	.
CASSVGQGLYEQFF	TGTGCCAGCAGTGTGGGACAGGGACTTTATGAGCAGTTCTTC	TRBV2	TRBJ2-1	TRBD1	.
CASRQEGNSPLHF	TGTGCCAGCAGACAGGAGGGTAATTCACCCCTCCACTTT	TRBV9	TRBJ1-6	.	.
CASSLQGRRNTEAFF	TGTGCCAGCAGCTTACAGGGTCGTAGGAACACTGAAGCTTTCTTT	TRBV3-1/TRBV3-2	TRBJ1-1	.	.
CASSQDREDPQEDTEAFF	TGCGCCAGCAGCCAAGATCGAGAGGACCCCCAGGAGGACACTGAAGCTTTCTTT	TRBV4-1	TRBJ1-1	.	.
CASSLSGYNQPQHF	TGTGCCAGCAGCCTTTCGGGGTACAATCAGCCCCAGCATTTT	TRBV14	TRBJ1-5	.	once
CASRPDRDNNQPQHF	TGTGCCAGCAGACCCGACAGGGATAACAATCAGCCCCAGCATTTT	TRBV2	TRBJ1-5	TRBD1	once
CATVSSPGNEQFF	TGCGCCACCGTCTCCAGCCCGGGGAATGAGCAGTTCTTC	TRBV10-1	TRBJ2-1	.	.
CASSALRGGQYNEQFF	TGTGCCAGTAGTGCTCTTCGGGGGGGCCAATACAATGAGCAGTTCTTC	TRBV19	TRBJ2-1	TRBD2	.
CASSSGVNTDTQYF	TGTGCCAGCAGCAGCGGGGTGAACACAGATACGCAGTATTTT	TRBV4-2	TRBJ2-3	TRBD2	.